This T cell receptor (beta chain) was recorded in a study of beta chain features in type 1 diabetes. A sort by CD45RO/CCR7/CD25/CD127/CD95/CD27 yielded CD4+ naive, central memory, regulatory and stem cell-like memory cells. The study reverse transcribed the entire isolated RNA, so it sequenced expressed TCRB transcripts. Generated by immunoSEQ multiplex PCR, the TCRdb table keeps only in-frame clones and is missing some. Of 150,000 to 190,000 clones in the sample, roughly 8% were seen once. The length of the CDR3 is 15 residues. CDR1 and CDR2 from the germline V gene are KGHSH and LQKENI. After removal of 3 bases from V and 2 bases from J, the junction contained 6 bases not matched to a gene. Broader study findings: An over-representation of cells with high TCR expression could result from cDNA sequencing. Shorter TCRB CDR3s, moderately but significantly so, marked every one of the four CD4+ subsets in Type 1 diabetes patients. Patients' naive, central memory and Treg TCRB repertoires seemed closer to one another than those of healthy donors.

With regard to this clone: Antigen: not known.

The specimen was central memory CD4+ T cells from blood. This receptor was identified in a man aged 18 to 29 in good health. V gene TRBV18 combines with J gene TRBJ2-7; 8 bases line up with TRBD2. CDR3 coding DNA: TGTGCCAGCTCACCCGGGACTAGATCCACCTACGAGCAGTACTTC. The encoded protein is CASSPGTRSTYEQYF. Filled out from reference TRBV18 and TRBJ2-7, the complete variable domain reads NAGVMQNPRHLVRRRGQEARLRCSPMKGHSHVYWYRQLPEEGLKFMVYLQKENIIDESGMPKERFSAEFPKEGPSILRIQQVVRGDSAAYFCASSPGTRSTYEQYFGPGTRLTVT.